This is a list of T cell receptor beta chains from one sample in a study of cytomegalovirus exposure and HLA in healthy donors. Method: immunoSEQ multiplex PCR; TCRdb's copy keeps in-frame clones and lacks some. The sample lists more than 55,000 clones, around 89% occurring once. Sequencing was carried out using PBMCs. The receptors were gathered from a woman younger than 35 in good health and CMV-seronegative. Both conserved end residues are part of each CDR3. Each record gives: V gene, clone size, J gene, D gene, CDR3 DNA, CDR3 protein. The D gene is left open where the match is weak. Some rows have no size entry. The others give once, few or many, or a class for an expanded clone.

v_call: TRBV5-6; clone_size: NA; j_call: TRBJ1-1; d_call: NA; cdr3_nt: TGTGCCAGCAGGTATTACGGCGGGGAGGCTTTCTTT; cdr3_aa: CASRYYGGEAFF
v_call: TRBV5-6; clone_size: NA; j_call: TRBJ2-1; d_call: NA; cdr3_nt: TGTGCCAGCAGCTGGGCAGAATTTGTGGGGGGTGGGTCCTACAATGAGCAGTTCTTC; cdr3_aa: CASSWAEFVGGGSYNEQFF
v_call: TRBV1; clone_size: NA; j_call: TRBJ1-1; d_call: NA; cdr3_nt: TGCACCAGCAGCCAACGGAGGGGCGAGAACACTGAAGCTTTCTTT; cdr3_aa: CTSSQRRGENTEAFF
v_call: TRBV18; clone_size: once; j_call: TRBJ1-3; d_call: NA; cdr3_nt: TGTGCCAGCTCACCACCGACAGGCGACTCTGGAAACACCATATATTTT; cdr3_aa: CASSPPTGDSGNTIYF
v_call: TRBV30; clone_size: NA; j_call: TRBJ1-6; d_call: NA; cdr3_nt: TGTGCCTGGAGTGTTTCGGTGCGGGAGTCACCCCTCCACTTT; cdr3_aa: CAWSVSVRESPLHF
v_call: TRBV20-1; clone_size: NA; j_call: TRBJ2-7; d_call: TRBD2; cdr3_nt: TGCAGTGCAGCGGGGAACGAGCAGTACTTC; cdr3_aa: CSAAGNEQYF
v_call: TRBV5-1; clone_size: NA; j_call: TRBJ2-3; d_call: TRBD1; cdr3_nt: TGCGCCAGCAGCTTGCCGGGACAGAACACAGATACGCAGTATTTT; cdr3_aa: CASSLPGQNTDTQYF
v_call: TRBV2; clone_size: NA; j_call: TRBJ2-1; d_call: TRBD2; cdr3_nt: TGTGCCAGCAGGCGGGAGGGGGGTGTCAATGAGCAGTTCTTC; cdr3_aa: CASRREGGVNEQFF
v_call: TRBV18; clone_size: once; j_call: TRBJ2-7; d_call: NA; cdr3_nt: TGTGCCAGCTCGCCTCGAATTCCGACTAGTAGGGTCTACGAGCAGTACTTC; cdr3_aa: CASSPRIPTSRVYEQYF
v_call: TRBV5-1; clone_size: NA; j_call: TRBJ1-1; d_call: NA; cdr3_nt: TGCGCCAGCAGCTTGGTCCCAGGAACCACTGAAGCTTTCTTT; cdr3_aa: CASSLVPGTTEAFF
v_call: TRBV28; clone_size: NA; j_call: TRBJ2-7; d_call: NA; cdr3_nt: TGTGCCAGCAGCTTAGTGGTTGAGGCCTACGAGCAGTACTTC; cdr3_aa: CASSLVVEAYEQYF
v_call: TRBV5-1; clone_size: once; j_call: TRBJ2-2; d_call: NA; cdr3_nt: TGCGCCAGCAGCTTGTTCGTACAAGCGAACACCGGGGAGCTGTTTTTT; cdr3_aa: CASSLFVQANTGELFF
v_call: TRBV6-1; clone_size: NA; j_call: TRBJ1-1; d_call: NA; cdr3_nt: TGTGCCAGCAGTCCAATGCCAGGGGTCGGCACTGAAGCTTTCTTT; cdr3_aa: CASSPMPGVGTEAFF
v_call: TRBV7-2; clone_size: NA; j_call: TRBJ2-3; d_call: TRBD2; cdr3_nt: TGTGCCAGCAGCTTTGGAGCGGGGGGCGTCACAGATACGCAGTATTTT; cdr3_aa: CASSFGAGGVTDTQYF
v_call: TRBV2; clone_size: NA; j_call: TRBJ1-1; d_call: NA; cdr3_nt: TGTGCCAGCAGGCAGGGACTTTACGGGAACACTGAAGCTTTCTTT; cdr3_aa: CASRQGLYGNTEAFF
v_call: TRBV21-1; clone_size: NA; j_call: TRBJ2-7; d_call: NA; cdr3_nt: TGTGCCAGCAGCAAGGTTGGGCGGGGGCCGTCCTACGAGCAGTACTTC; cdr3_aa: CASSKVGRGPSYEQYF
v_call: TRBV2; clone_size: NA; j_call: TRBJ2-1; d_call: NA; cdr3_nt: TGTGCCAGCAGTGAAGCTAGCGCTTACTCCTACAATGAGCAGTTCTTC; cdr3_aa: CASSEASAYSYNEQFF
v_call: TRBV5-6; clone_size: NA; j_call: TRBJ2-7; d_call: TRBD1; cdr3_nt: TGTGCCAGCAGCACGAGGACAGGGACCTACGAGCAGTACTTC; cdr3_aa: CASSTRTGTYEQYF
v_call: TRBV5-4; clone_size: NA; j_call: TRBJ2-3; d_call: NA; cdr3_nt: TGTGCCAGCACCGCTCAGGGGTATACGCAGTATTTT; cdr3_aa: CASTAQGYTQYF
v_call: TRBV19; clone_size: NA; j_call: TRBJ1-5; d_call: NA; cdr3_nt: TGTGCCAGTAGTAACTCGGACAGTCAGCCCCAGCATTTT; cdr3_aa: CASSNSDSQPQHF
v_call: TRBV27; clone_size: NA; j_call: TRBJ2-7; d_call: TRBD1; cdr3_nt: TGTGCCAGCGGACCACAGGGGTCCTACGAGCAGTACTTC; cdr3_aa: CASGPQGSYEQYF
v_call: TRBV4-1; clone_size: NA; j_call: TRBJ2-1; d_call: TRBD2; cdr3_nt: TGCGCCAGCAGCCTTCACCTAGCGGAGGGCTACAATGAGCAGTTCTTC; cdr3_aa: CASSLHLAEGYNEQFF
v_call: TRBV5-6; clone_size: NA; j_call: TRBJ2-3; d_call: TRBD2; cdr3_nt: TGTGCCAGCAGACGTCCGGGGGGAAGCCGGGGAGATACGCAGTATTTT; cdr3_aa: CASRRPGGSRGDTQYF
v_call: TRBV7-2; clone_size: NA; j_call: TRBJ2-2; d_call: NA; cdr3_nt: TGTGCCAGCAGCTTATACAGGGCCACCGGGGAGCTGTTTTTT; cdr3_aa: CASSLYRATGELFF
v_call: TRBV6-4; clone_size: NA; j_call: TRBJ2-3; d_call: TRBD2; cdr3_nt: TGTGCCAGCTCGGGGGGGGTCACAGATACGCAGTATTTT; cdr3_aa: CASSGGVTDTQYF